Sequencing of this T cell receptor beta chain was carried out in a study of cytomegalovirus exposure and HLA in healthy donors. Both 60 Vbeta primers and 13 Jbeta primers went into the PCR. The repertoire was sequenced with immunoSEQ multiplex PCR; TCRdb's copy has only in-frame clones and lacks some. The profile covers about 100,000 clones, with 70% to 80% appearing a single time and about 2.6% taken by the ten largest. This clone was counted a few times. The sequenced material came from PBMCs. This TCR was sampled from a man in his fifties in good health and CMV-seropositive.

DNA for the CDR3: TGCGCCAGCAGCTTGGCCGGCGGGAGGGGAGGGACCCAGTACTTC. It codes for CASSLAGGRGGTQYF. The chain couples TRBV5-1 to TRBJ2-5, with TRBD2 identical over 9 bases. Germline V CDR1 and CDR2: SGHRS, YFSETQ. This CDR3 spans 15 amino acids. V lost 0 bases and J lost 7; bases outside the gene matches: 7.